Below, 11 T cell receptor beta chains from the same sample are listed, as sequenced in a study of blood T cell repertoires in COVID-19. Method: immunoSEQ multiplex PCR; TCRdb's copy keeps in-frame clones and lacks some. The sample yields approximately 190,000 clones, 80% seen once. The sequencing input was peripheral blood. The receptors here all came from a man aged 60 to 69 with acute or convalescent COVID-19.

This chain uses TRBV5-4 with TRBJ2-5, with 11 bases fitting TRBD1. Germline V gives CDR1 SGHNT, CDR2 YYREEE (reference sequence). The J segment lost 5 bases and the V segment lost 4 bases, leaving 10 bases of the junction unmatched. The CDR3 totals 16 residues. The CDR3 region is CASSLGTGGSRETQYF. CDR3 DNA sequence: TGTGCCAGCAGCCTTGGGACAGGGGGGAGTCGGGAGACCCAGTACTTC.

Written as DNA, the CDR3 is TGTGCCTGGAGTCGAATACAGGGGGATGGCTACACCTTC. Its translation: CAWSRIQGDGYTF. The rearrangement links TRBV30 to TRBJ1-2; 8 bases are a match to TRBD1. In germline, CDR1 is GTSNPN, CDR2 SVGIG (reference sequence). V was pared by 2 bases and J by 6 bases, with 5 bases of the junction left unmatched. This CDR3 comprises 13 residues.

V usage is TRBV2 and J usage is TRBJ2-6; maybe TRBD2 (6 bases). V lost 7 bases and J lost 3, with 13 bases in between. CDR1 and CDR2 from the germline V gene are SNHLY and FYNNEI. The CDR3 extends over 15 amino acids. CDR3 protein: CASNSGRDGANVLTF. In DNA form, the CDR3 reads TGTGCCAGCAATTCAGGGCGGGATGGGGCCAACGTCCTGACTTTC.

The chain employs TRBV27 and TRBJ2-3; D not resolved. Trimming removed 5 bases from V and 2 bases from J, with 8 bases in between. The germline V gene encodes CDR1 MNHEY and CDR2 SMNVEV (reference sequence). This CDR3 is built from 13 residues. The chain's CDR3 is CASSGLTTDTQYF. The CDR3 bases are TGTGCCAGCAGTGGGCTAACCACAGATACGCAGTATTTT.

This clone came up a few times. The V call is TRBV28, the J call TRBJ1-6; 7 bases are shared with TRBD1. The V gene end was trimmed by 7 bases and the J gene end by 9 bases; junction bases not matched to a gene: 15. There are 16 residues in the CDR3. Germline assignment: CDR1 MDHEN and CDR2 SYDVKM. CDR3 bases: TGTGCCAGCACCCAAGGGACAGCCTCTGGTTCTTCACCCCTCCACTTT. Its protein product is CASTQGTASGSSPLHF.

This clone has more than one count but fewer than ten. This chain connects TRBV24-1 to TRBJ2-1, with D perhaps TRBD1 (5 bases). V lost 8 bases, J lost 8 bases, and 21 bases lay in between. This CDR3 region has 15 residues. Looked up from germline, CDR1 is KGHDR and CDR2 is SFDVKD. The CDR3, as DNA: TGTGCCACCACCCCGGGTCAGGAGAAGGGGTATGAGCAGTTCTTC. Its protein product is CATTPGQEKGYEQFF.

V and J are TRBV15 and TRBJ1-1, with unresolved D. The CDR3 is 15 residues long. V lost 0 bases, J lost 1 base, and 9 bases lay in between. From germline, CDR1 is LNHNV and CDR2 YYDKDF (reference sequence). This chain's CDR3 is CATSRDAGRNTEAFF. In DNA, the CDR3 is TGTGCCACCAGCAGAGACGCGGGTCGGAACACTGAAGCTTTCTTT.

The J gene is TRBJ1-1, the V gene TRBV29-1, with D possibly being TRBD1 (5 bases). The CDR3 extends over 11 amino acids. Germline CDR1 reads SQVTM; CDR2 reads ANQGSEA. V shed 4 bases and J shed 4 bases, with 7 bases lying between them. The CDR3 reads CSVGGGTEAFF. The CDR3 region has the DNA TGCAGCGTTGGCGGGGGCACTGAAGCTTTCTTT. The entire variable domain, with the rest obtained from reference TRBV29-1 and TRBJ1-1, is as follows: SAVISQKPSRDICQRGTSLTIQCQVDSQVTMMFWYRQQPGQSLTLIATANQGSEATYESGFVIDKFPISRPNLTFSTLTVSNMSPEDSSIYLCSVGGGTEAFFGQGTRLTVV.

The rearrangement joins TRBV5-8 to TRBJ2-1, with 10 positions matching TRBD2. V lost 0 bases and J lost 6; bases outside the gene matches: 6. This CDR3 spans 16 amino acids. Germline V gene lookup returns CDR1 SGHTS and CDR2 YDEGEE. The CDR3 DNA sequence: TGTGCCAGCAGCTTGGGGACTAGCGGAGTAGGCAATGAGCAGTTCTTC. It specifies CASSLGTSGVGNEQFF. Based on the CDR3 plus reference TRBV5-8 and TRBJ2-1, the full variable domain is EAGVTQSPTHLIKTRGQQATLRCSPISGHTSVYWYQQALGLGLQFLLWYDEGEERNRGNFPPRFSGRQFPNYSSELNVNALELEDSALYLCASSLGTSGVGNEQFFGPGTRLTVL.

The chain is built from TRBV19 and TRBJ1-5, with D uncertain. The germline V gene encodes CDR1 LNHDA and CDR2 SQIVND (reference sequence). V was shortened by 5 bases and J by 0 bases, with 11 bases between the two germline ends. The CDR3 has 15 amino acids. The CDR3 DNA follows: TGTGCCAGTAGTCCCATGGGCTATAGCAATCAGCCCCAGCATTTT. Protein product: CASSPMGYSNQPQHF.

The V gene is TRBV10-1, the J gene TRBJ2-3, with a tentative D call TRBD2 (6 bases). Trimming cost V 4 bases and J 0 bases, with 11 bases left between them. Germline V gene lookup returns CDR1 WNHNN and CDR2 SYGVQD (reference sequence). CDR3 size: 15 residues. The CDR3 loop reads CASSVGGVSTDTQYF. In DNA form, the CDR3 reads TGCGCCAGCAGTGTTGGCGGGGTTAGCACAGATACGCAGTATTTT.